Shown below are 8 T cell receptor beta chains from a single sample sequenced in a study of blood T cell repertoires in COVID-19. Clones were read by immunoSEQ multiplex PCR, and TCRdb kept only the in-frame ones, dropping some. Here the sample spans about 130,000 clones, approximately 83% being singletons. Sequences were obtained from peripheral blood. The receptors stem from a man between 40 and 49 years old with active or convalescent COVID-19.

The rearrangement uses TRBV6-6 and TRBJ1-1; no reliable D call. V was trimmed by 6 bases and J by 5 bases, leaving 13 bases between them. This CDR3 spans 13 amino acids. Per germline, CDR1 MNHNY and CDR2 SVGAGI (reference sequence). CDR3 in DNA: TGTGCCAGCAGACGGGAGGGTGTTACTGAAGCTTTCTTT. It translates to CASRREGVTEAFF.

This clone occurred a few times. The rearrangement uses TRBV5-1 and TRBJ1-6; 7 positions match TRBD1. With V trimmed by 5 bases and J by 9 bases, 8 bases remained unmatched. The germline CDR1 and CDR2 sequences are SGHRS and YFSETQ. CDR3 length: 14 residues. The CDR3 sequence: CASSGTAGVSPLHF. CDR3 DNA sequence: TGCGCCAGCAGTGGGACAGCGGGGGTTTCACCCCTCCACTTT.

The CDR3: CSVEDPGIVHTGELFF. The CDR3 coding sequence is TGCAGCGTTGAGGATCCAGGGATAGTTCACACCGGGGAGCTGTTTTTT. The V gene is TRBV29-1, the J gene TRBJ2-2; TRBD1 is a possible D gene (5 bases). V gave up 3 bases and J gave up 3 bases, with 17 bases separating them. Per the germline V gene, CDR1 is SQVTM and CDR2 is ANQGSEA. This CDR3 region has 16 residues.

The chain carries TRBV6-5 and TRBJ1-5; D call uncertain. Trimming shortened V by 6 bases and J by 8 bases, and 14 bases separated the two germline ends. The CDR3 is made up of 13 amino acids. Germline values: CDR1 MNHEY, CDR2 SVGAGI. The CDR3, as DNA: TGTGCCAGCAGCAATTTCCAGTCTGAGCCCCAGCATTTT. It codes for CASSNFQSEPQHF.

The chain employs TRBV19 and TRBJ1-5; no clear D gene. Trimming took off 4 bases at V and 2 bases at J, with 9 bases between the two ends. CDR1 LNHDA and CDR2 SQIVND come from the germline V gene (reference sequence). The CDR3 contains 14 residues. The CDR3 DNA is TGTGCCAGTAGTACGGCGGCGGGCAATCAGCCCCAGCATTTT. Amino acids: CASSTAAGNQPQHF.

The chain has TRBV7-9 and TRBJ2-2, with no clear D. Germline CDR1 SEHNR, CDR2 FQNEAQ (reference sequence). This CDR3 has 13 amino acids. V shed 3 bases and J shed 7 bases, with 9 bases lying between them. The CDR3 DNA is TGTGCCAGCAGCTTTGAAGAGGTCGGGGAGCTGTTTTTT. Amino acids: CASSFEEVGELFF.

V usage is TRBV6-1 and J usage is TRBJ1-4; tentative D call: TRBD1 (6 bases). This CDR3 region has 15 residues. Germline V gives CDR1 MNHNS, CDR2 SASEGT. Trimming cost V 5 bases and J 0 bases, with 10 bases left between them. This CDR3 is CASSFNRATNEKLFF. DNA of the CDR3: TGTGCCAGCAGTTTCAACAGGGCAACTAATGAAAAACTGTTTTTT.

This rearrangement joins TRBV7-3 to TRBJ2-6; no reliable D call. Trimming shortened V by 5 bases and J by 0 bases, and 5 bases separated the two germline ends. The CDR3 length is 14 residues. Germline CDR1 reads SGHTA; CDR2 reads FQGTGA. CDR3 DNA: TGTGCCAGCAGCACAAGCTCTGGGGCCAACGTCCTGACTTTC. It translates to CASSTSSGANVLTF.